This TCR beta chain was captured in a study of shared clonotypes between healthy human individuals. CDR3 length: 16 amino acids. Germline values: CDR1 SGHAT, CDR2 FQNNGV. Germline trimming cut 3 bases from V and 0 bases from J; bases unmatched to any gene: 5. Regarding this clone: Antigen: not known.

The assay used deep level. Authors' data handling: Without quality scores, immunoSEQ junctional reads could not be filtered like full-length reads. Data came from immunoSEQ multiplex PCR; TCRdb stores just in-frame clones and leaves some out. From that table come the V and J calls and clone size; the DNA was used to work out D and trimming. In the table there are under 2,000,000 clones, about 95% of which are singletons. Study-level findings and limits: Sequencing depth was expected to influence donor clonotype sharing. Around 5.3% of naive CD4 clonotypes were shared across a handful of donors.

Naive CD8 cells were CD45RO-negative, positively selected for CCR7, excluding terminally differentiated effector memory CD45RA+ cells. The sequenced sample was naive CD8+ T cells sorted from blood. The sequence derives from a man aged 18 to 29 in good health. J is TRBJ2-7 and V is TRBV11-2; 10 positions agree with TRBD2. CDR3 residues: CASSLVRTSGSYEQYF. CDR3 coding DNA: TGTGCCAGCAGCTTGGTAAGGACTAGCGGCTCCTACGAGCAGTACTTC. Full variable domain (outside the CDR3, taken from reference TRBV11-2 and TRBJ2-7): EAGVAQSPRYKIIEKRQSVAFWCNPISGHATLYWYQQILGQGPKLLIQFQNNGVVDDSQLPKDRFSAERLKGVDSTLKIQPAKLEDSAVYLCASSLVRTSGSYEQYFGPGTRLTVT.